The next 18 T cell receptor beta chains were all read from a single sample in a study of T cell responses to AZD1222 COVID-19 vaccine. Assay: immunoSEQ multiplex PCR; the TCRdb copy retains only in-frame clones and omits some. The profile shows 200,000 or so clones, approximately 90% of them singletons. Source: peripheral blood, taken on day 0 of AZD1222 vaccination. The receptors stem from an adult in good health.

The chain employs TRBV11-2 and TRBJ2-1; 10 bases are shared with TRBD2. The CDR3 runs to 19 residues. CDR1 is SGHAT, CDR2 FQNNGV, per germline. Trimming at V came to 2 bases and at J to 10 bases, leaving 20 bases not matched to a gene. The CDR3 here is CASSLRGLDGTSVPSEQFF. The CDR3 region has the DNA TGTGCCAGCAGCTTAAGGGGACTGGACGGGACTAGCGTCCCCAGCGAGCAGTTCTTC.

A single count supports this clone. The V and J genes are TRBV20-1 and TRBJ1-4; D is undetermined. Per the germline V gene, CDR1 is DFQATT and CDR2 is SNEGSKA (reference sequence). CDR3 length: 14 amino acids. The V end was cut by 3 bases, the J end by 2 bases, with 10 bases between. This CDR3 is CSASGWPTNEKLFF. In DNA form, the CDR3 reads TGCAGTGCTAGTGGTTGGCCCACTAATGAAAAACTGTTTTTT.

The rearrangement joins TRBV6-5 to TRBJ2-6, with D hard to call. This CDR3 has 13 residues. V was shortened by 8 bases and J by 0 bases, with 5 bases between the two germline ends. Germline CDR1 is MNHEY and CDR2 is SVGAGI. CDR3 loop: CASLRSGANVLTF. The CDR3 nucleotides read TGTGCCAGCCTGCGCTCTGGGGCCAACGTCCTGACTTTC.

The rearrangement links TRBV20-1 to TRBJ1-2, with 7 bases fitting TRBD1. Per germline, CDR1 DFQATT and CDR2 SNEGSKA (reference sequence). This CDR3 contains 13 residues. Trimming cost V 3 bases and J 5 bases; bases outside gene matches: 6. As DNA, the CDR3 is TGCAGTGCTAGTGTTGGGACAGAGTATGGCTACACCTTC. Its translation is CSASVGTEYGYTF.

The chain recombines TRBV5-4 with TRBJ2-4; unclear D gene. The V gene's germline CDR1 is SGHNT and CDR2 YYREEE (reference sequence). The CDR3 spans 15 residues. With 0 bases removed from V and 4 bases from J, the gap between germline ends came to 11 bases. CDR3 in DNA: TGTGCCAGCAGCTTGGGGTCAGTGGGGAAAAACATTCAGTACTTC. Translating gives CASSLGSVGKNIQYF.

J is TRBJ2-5 and V is TRBV20-1; D may correspond to TRBD1 or TRBD2 (5 bases each). Trimming shortened V by 3 bases and J by 4 bases, and 24 bases separated the two germline ends. The CDR3 is made up of 17 amino acids. From germline, CDR1 is DFQATT and CDR2 SNEGSKA (reference sequence). Here the CDR3 DNA reads TGCAGTGCTAGTTACGTCTCTCGGGGCCGTCTTGGAGAGACCCAGTACTTC. As protein: CSASYVSRGRLGETQYF.

The V call is TRBV19, the J call TRBJ1-5; D unclear. CDR1 is LNHDA, CDR2 SQIVND, per germline (reference sequence). V shed 1 base and J shed 4 bases, with 8 bases lying between them. The CDR3 runs 14 residues. DNA for the CDR3: TGTGCCAGTAGTATAGCCAGATTAAATCAGCCCCAGCATTTT. This sequence encodes CASSIARLNQPQHF.

The chain recombines TRBV9 with TRBJ2-5, with TRBD2 matching 9 bases. CDR3 length equals 15 residues. CDR1 SGDLS and CDR2 YYNGEE come from the germline V gene. V gave up 3 bases and J gave up 2 bases; unmatched junction bases: 5. For the CDR3, the DNA is TGTGCCAGCAGCGCCTTTGCGGGAGGGCAAGAGACCCAGTACTTC. Translation gives CASSAFAGGQETQYF.

The chain joins TRBV19 to TRBJ2-3; D could derive from TRBD1 or TRBD2 (5 bases each). Between the trimmed V and J ends, which lost 4 bases and 9 bases, there was a span of 14 bases. Germline CDR1 and CDR2: LNHDA and SQIVND (reference sequence). The CDR3 is made up of 13 amino acids. The CDR3: CASSTGAMATQYF. The CDR3 DNA sequence: TGTGCCAGTAGTACCGGGGCCATGGCGACGCAGTATTTT.

The V call is TRBV9, the J call TRBJ1-1, with D hard to call. The CDR3 covers 14 residues. Trimming took off 0 bases at V and 0 bases at J, with 6 bases between the two ends. In germline, CDR1 is SGDLS, CDR2 YYNGEE. The CDR3 sequence is CASSVGQVNTEAFF. CDR3 nucleotide sequence: TGTGCCAGCAGCGTAGGGCAGGTGAACACTGAAGCTTTCTTT. The entire variable domain, with the rest obtained from reference TRBV9 and TRBJ1-1, is as follows: DSGVTQTPKHLITATGQRVTLRCSPRSGDLSVYWYQQSLDQGLQFLIQYYNGEERAKGNILERFSAQQFPDLHSELNLSSLELGDSALYFCASSVGQVNTEAFFGQGTRLTVV.

The chain joins TRBV3-1 (or the pseudogene TRBV3-2) to TRBJ2-3; possibly TRBD1 for D (5 bases). Trimming cost V 4 bases and J 4 bases, with 9 bases left between them. The CDR3 extends over 13 amino acids. The germline V gene encodes CDR1 LGHDT and CDR2 YNNKEL (reference sequence). The CDR3 spells CASSLPGSDTQYF. CDR3 in DNA: TGTGCCAGCAGCCTACCAGGGTCAGATACGCAGTATTTT.

The rearrangement uses TRBV27 and TRBJ1-4; 8 nucleotides match TRBD1. Germline CDR1 and CDR2: MNHEY and SMNVEV (reference sequence). This CDR3 is 18 amino acids long. With 5 bases clipped from V and 5 bases from J, the junction kept 16 bases outside the gene matches. The CDR3 nucleotides are TGTGCCAGCAGTCCCCAATTTGAGACAGGGGAAGAGAATGAAAAACTGTTTTTT. It specifies CASSPQFETGEENEKLFF.

The CDR3 here is CASSSTGVYSPLHF. The CDR3 DNA sequence: TGTGCCAGTAGTTCGACAGGGGTATACTCACCCCTCCACTTT. The chain combines TRBV19 with TRBJ1-6; the match to TRBD1 covers 8 bases. The CDR3 runs to 14 residues. Per germline, CDR1 LNHDA and CDR2 SQIVND (reference sequence). The V segment lost 5 bases and the J segment 10 bases; nucleotides outside the gene matches: 7.

The chain has TRBV28 and TRBJ2-1, with TRBD1 identical over 11 bases. The CDR3 runs 15 residues. V dropped 6 bases and J dropped 6; count of bases not matched to a gene: 7. Germline V gene data show CDR1 as MDHEN and CDR2 as SYDVKM. This CDR3 reads CASRKPGQGGNEQFF. CDR3 nucleotides: TGTGCCAGCAGAAAACCGGGACAGGGGGGCAATGAGCAGTTCTTC.

This chain connects TRBV11-1 to TRBJ2-5; D is possibly TRBD1 (5 bases). The CDR3 sequence is 14 residues long. Germline V gene data show CDR1 as SGHAT and CDR2 as FQDESV (reference sequence). Trimming removed 5 bases from V and 0 bases from J, with 10 bases in between. The CDR3 loop is CASSLRQYQETQYF. The CDR3 coding sequence is TGTGCCAGCAGCCTCCGACAGTACCAAGAGACCCAGTACTTC.

V is TRBV6-4 and J is TRBJ2-1, with 13 bases fitting TRBD2. The CDR3 covers 16 residues. V trimming: 5 bases; J trimming: 9 bases; junction bases outside the gene matches: 10. The germline gives CDR1 MRHNA, CDR2 SNTAGT. The chain's CDR3 is CASSNQTSGGAVEQFF. The CDR3, as DNA: TGTGCCAGCAGTAACCAAACTAGCGGGGGGGCTGTTGAGCAGTTCTTC.

The rearrangement links TRBV18 to TRBJ1-2, with 8 bases aligning to TRBD1. Losses at the gene ends were 6 bases for V and 6 bases for J; bases not matched to a gene: 6. CDR3 length: 13 residues. Germline V gene lookup returns CDR1 KGHSH and CDR2 LQKENI. The CDR3 region is CASSPDRGDGYTF. In nucleotides, the CDR3 is TGTGCCAGCTCGCCCGACAGGGGTGATGGCTACACCTTC.

The J gene is TRBJ1-2, the V gene TRBV27, with TRBD1 as a possible D gene (5 bases). V was pared by 0 bases and J by 3 bases, with 14 bases between. Germline V lookup: CDR1 MNHEY, CDR2 SMNVEV (reference sequence). This CDR3 region has 16 residues. CDR3 region: CASSLSGASSYYGYTF. The CDR3 bases are TGTGCCAGCAGTTTATCTGGGGCCAGCTCCTACTATGGCTACACCTTC.